This T cell receptor (beta chain) was obtained from a study of T cell responses to AZD1222 COVID-19 vaccine. General study results and limits: Per reports, nearly half of all spike-specific TCRs target regions that are unmutated in variants.

Notes on this clone: Its specificity is unknown.

The germline gives CDR1 SGHTA, CDR2 FQGNSA. This CDR3 is 14 amino acids long. V shed 5 bases and J 3 bases; nucleotides not matched to a gene: 3. TCRdb's copy holds only in-frame clones and misses some; the assay was immunoSEQ multiplex PCR. The sample includes tens of thousands of clones, 90% of them seen just once. The sequence was obtained from an adult in good health. This chain connects TRBV7-2 to TRBJ2-2, with 7 bases matching TRBD1. Here the sequenced sample was peripheral blood, taken on day 0 of AZD1222 vaccination. CDR3 sequence (DNA): TGTGCCAGCAGCAAACAGGGGTACACCGGGGAGCTGTTTTTT. Protein sequence: CASSKQGYTGELFF. Full variable domain (remainder filled in from reference TRBV7-2 and TRBJ2-2): GAGVSQSPSNKVTEKGKDVELRCDPISGHTALYWYRQSLGQGLEFLIYFQGNSAPDKSGLPSDRFSAERTGGSVSTLTIQRTQQEDSAVYLCASSKQGYTGELFFGEGSRLTVL.